This entry concerns a single TCR beta chain. These data come from a study of technical replicates of blood from several donors. V lost 3 bases and J lost 6, with 11 bases in between. CDR3 size: 13 residues. Looked up from germline, CDR1 is SGDLS and CDR2 is YYNGEE. TCRdb's table, derived via immunoSEQ multiplex PCR, lists solely in-frame clones and lacks some. The table includes about 64,000 clones, approximately 86% detected once. This clonotype was sampled from a human donor in good health. Some clones in this sample may be carry-over from other donors' samples. The specimen sequenced was PBMCs. The chain links TRBV9 to TRBJ2-3; tentative D call: TRBD1 (5 bases). CDR3 nucleotide sequence: TGTGCCAGCAGCGGGGGCCAATGGGATACGCAGTATTTT. It yields the protein CASSGGQWDTQYF.